This entry concerns a single TCR beta chain. The antigen is undetermined. Data came from immunoSEQ multiplex PCR; TCRdb stores just in-frame clones and leaves some out. In the table there are around 40,000 clones, about 68% of which are singletons. This entry comes from a study of early stage breast cancer tumors. Study-level points and caveats: Tumors had approximately 2.5-fold higher T cell density than normal breast.

V was cut by 0 bases and J by 7 bases, with 21 bases left in between. The length of the CDR3 is 18 residues. The germline V gene has CDR1 SGHAT and CDR2 FQNNGV. The receptor's source is a person aged 55 to 75 with breast cancer. The chain employs TRBV11-2 and TRBJ2-2; perhaps TRBD2 as D (6 bases). The specimen was blood. The CDR3 is CASSLDVVTRPNGGELFF. The CDR3 coding sequence is TGTGCCAGCAGCTTAGATGTCGTGACTAGGCCCAATGGCGGGGAGCTGTTTTTT. Filled out from reference TRBV11-2 and TRBJ2-2, the complete variable domain reads EAGVAQSPRYKIIEKRQSVAFWCNPISGHATLYWYQQILGQGPKLLIQFQNNGVVDDSQLPKDRFSAERLKGVDSTLKIQPAKLEDSAVYLCASSLDVVTRPNGGELFFGEGSRLTVL.